The TCR beta chain described here comes from a study of CDR3 diversity in severe acne. TCRdb re-called the PCR reads with MiXCR, one entry per CDR3 protein. The sample has approximately 90,000 distinct CDR3 sequences; about half are singletons. Germline values: CDR1 SGHTA, CDR2 FQGNSA. With 7 bases removed from V and 6 bases from J, the gap between germline ends came to 26 bases. CDR3 length: 17 amino acids. The TCR sequence derives from a male donor with severe acne vulgaris. V gene TRBV7-2 combines with J gene TRBJ2-3; weak D call: TRBD2 (5 bases). The specimen sequenced was blood. The CDR3 reads CASTLGRGYLRIDTQYF. CDR3 DNA: TGTGCCAGCACCTTGGGGAGAGGCTACCTAAGGATCGATACGCAGTATTTT.